The 21 T cell receptor beta chains in this list originate from one sample, sequenced in a study of blood T cell repertoires in COVID-19. Measured with immunoSEQ multiplex PCR; TCRdb has only the in-frame clones, and not every one. The data show about 190,000 clones, around 85% seen once. Sequenced sample: peripheral blood. All receptors come from a woman in her 50s with acute or convalescent COVID-19.

V usage is TRBV19 and J usage is TRBJ2-6; D is possibly TRBD1 (6 bases). The V gene lost 6 bases and the J gene lost 4 bases, with 13 bases spanning the gap. The germline gives CDR1 LNHDA, CDR2 SQIVND (reference sequence). This CDR3 is built from 15 residues. The CDR3 protein is CASRGTGSGANVLTF. Written as DNA, the CDR3 is TGTGCCAGTAGGGGTACAGGGTCCGGGGCCAACGTCCTGACTTTC.

This rearrangement joins TRBV18 to TRBJ2-1, with TRBD2 identical over 9 bases. Germline trimming cut 3 bases from V and 3 bases from J; bases unmatched to any gene: 3. Germline V CDR1 and CDR2: KGHSH, LQKENI. This CDR3 is built from 15 residues. The CDR3 DNA sequence: TGTGCCAGCTCACCCTCGACTAGCGGCTACAATGAGCAGTTCTTC. Translated: CASSPSTSGYNEQFF.

J is TRBJ2-7 and V is TRBV30, with TRBD2 matching 11 bases. Germline V gene sequence: CDR1 GTSNPN, CDR2 SVGIG (reference sequence). This CDR3 comprises 14 residues. The V gene end was trimmed by 1 base and the J gene end by 4 bases; junction bases not matched to a gene: 3. For the CDR3, the DNA is TGTGCCTGGAGTGGGCTAGCGGGAGGTTACGAGCAGTACTTC. Translating gives CAWSGLAGGYEQYF.

The table lists this clone with a count of one. The V gene is TRBV2, the J gene TRBJ2-3; the match to TRBD1 covers 7 bases. Germline loops: CDR1 SNHLY, CDR2 FYNNEI. There are 13 residues in the CDR3. With 11 bases clipped from V and 8 bases from J, the junction kept 13 bases outside the gene matches. The CDR3 loop reads CAGSRDSEGTQYF. CDR3 DNA: TGTGCCGGGTCCCGGGACAGTGAGGGTACGCAGTATTTT.

V usage is TRBV28 and J usage is TRBJ2-1; 9 bases agree with TRBD1. The germline V gene encodes CDR1 MDHEN and CDR2 SYDVKM. This CDR3 has 14 amino acids. V lost 7 bases, J lost 2 bases, and 3 bases stayed unmatched. CDR3: CASNRGQTYNEQFF. Written as DNA, the CDR3 is TGTGCCAGCAACAGGGGGCAGACCTACAATGAGCAGTTCTTC.

The genes are TRBV28 and TRBJ1-3, with unresolved D. CDR1 MDHEN and CDR2 SYDVKM come from the germline V gene. This CDR3 region has 15 residues. V was clipped by 2 bases and J by 0 bases, with 8 bases between them. This CDR3 reads CASSLILSSGNTIYF. The CDR3 DNA reads as TGTGCCAGCAGTTTAATTCTTAGCTCTGGAAACACCATATATTTT.

This clone came up a few times. The CDR3 is CASSPLDRSYEQYF. The DNA of the CDR3 is TGTGCCAGCAGCCCCCTCGACAGATCCTACGAGCAGTACTTC. The chain has TRBV28 and TRBJ2-7, with D tentatively TRBD1 (5 bases). Germline CDR1 and CDR2: MDHEN and SYDVKM. Trimming removed 6 bases at V and 1 base at J, with 13 bases between. The CDR3 runs 14 residues.

V and J are TRBV6-5 and TRBJ2-3; 7 bases are shared with TRBD2. The germline gives CDR1 MNHEY, CDR2 SVGAGI. The CDR3 is 15 amino acids. The junction had 7 bases not matched to a gene; V was cut back by 6 bases and J by 1 base. DNA for the CDR3: TGTGCCAGCAGAGCGGGGCGATTAGGCACAGATACGCAGTATTTT. As protein: CASRAGRLGTDTQYF.

The J gene is TRBJ2-1, the V gene TRBV7-9; TRBD2 matches at 10 bases. CDR1 is SEHNR and CDR2 is FQNEAQ in the germline V gene (reference sequence). This CDR3 is built from 17 residues. V trimming: 4 bases; J trimming: 8 bases; junction bases outside the gene matches: 14. CDR3 region: CASSWGGTSVNRDEQFF. The CDR3 DNA sequence: TGTGCCAGCAGCTGGGGTGGGACTAGCGTAAATCGGGATGAGCAGTTCTTC.

This clone was recorded once. CDR3 amino acids: CASSDLAGATDTQYF. The CDR3 nucleotides are TGCGCCAGCAGTGACTTAGCGGGGGCAACAGATACGCAGTATTTT. The V call is TRBV10-1, the J call TRBJ2-3, with TRBD2 identical over 9 bases. V trimming: 3 bases; J trimming: 3 bases; junction bases outside the gene matches: 4. The CDR3 runs 15 residues. Looked up from germline, CDR1 is WNHNN and CDR2 is SYGVQD (reference sequence).

This chain uses TRBV6-5 with TRBJ2-7; no reliable D call. V lost 10 bases to trimming and J lost 0 bases, with 10 bases between them. The length of the CDR3 is 12 residues. In germline, CDR1 is MNHEY, CDR2 SVGAGI. Here the CDR3 DNA reads TGTGCCACCGAAGAACACTCCTACGAGCAGTACTTC. It encodes CATEEHSYEQYF.

J is TRBJ2-3 and V is TRBV11-2, with 7 bases that match TRBD2. This CDR3 is built from 16 residues. Germline trimming cut 5 bases from V and 1 base from J; bases unmatched to any gene: 9. Looked up from germline, CDR1 is SGHAT and CDR2 is FQNNGV. DNA for the CDR3: TGTGCCAGCAGCCTCGTGGGGGGGTTTGGCACAGATACGCAGTATTTT. Encoded protein: CASSLVGGFGTDTQYF. Using reference TRBV11-2 and TRBJ2-3 for the parts outside the CDR3, the full variable domain is EAGVAQSPRYKIIEKRQSVAFWCNPISGHATLYWYQQILGQGPKLLIQFQNNGVVDDSQLPKDRFSAERLKGVDSTLKIQPAKLEDSAVYLCASSLVGGFGTDTQYFGPGTRLTVL.

The rearrangement joins TRBV2 to TRBJ2-1, with 8 bases aligning to TRBD1. The J segment lost 15 bases and the V segment lost 7 bases, leaving 8 bases of the junction unmatched. Germline assignment: CDR1 SNHLY and CDR2 FYNNEI. This CDR3 contains 11 residues. The CDR3: CASIGTGFRFF. Written as DNA, the CDR3 is TGTGCCAGCATCGGGACAGGTTTTCGGTTCTTC. Combining the CDR3 with reference TRBV2 and TRBJ2-1 gives the whole variable domain EPEVTQTPSHQVTQMGQEVILRCVPISNHLYFYWYRQILGQKVEFLVSFYNNEISEKSEIFDDQFSVERPDGSNFTLKIRSTKLEDSAMYFCASIGTGFRFFGPGTRLTVL.

The chain uses TRBV27 and TRBJ1-4; 8 nucleotides agree with TRBD1. Germline trimming cut 5 bases from V and 3 bases from J; bases unmatched to any gene: 8. This CDR3 contains 16 residues. Germline V gene data show CDR1 as MNHEY and CDR2 as SMNVEV (reference sequence). The CDR3 coding sequence is TGTGCCAGCAGTCCCCGTAGGACAGGGCCTAATGAAAAACTGTTTTTT. Translating it yields CASSPRRTGPNEKLFF.

The V call is TRBV29-1, the J call TRBJ2-5, with 8 bases matching TRBD2. Germline lookup yields CDR1 SQVTM and CDR2 ANQGSEA. The CDR3 spans 14 residues. The V and J ends lost 0 bases and 5 bases, in that order; junction bases with no gene match: 5. The CDR3 region is CSVEDRGGAETQYF. CDR3 DNA sequence: TGCAGCGTTGAAGATCGGGGGGGCGCGGAGACCCAGTACTTC.

The rearrangement links TRBV6-6 to TRBJ2-2, with a possible D match to TRBD1 (6 bases). There are 16 residues in the CDR3. The germline V and J ends were trimmed by 6 bases and 5 bases, with 19 bases remaining between them. The germline V gene encodes CDR1 MNHNY and CDR2 SVGAGI (reference sequence). CDR3 region: CASRDPGHRLTGELFF. The CDR3 DNA is TGTGCCAGCAGAGACCCGGGACACCGATTAACCGGGGAGCTGTTTTTT.

This clone is a singleton in its sample. The V and J genes are TRBV18 and TRBJ1-2, with 9 bases matching TRBD1. This CDR3 is built from 17 residues. Trimming removed 1 base from V and 8 bases from J; junction bases left unmatched: 14. Germline V gene sequence: CDR1 KGHSH, CDR2 LQKENI. The chain's CDR3 is CASSPRPPQGAPQGYTF. In nucleotides, the CDR3 is TGTGCCAGCTCACCACGGCCCCCACAGGGGGCGCCCCAGGGCTACACCTTC.

This chain joins TRBV11-2 and TRBJ1-2; D may be TRBD1 (6 bases). CDR3 length: 16 amino acids. Germline V gene lookup returns CDR1 SGHAT and CDR2 FQNNGV. V was clipped by 5 bases and J by 8 bases, with 24 bases between them. CDR3 sequence reads: CASSPLIPDGGQGYTF. CDR3 nucleotides: TGTGCCAGCAGCCCACTCATACCCGACGGGGGGCAGGGCTACACCTTC.

This chain uses TRBV5-1 with TRBJ2-2; 10 bases map to TRBD2. After removal of 1 base from V and 2 bases from J, the junction contained 2 bases not matched to a gene. The CDR3 consists of 16 residues. CDR1 is SGHRS and CDR2 is YFSETQ in the germline V gene. The CDR3 loop is CASSLTSGTNTGELFF. CDR3 nucleotide sequence: TGCGCCAGCAGCTTGACTAGCGGGACCAACACCGGGGAGCTGTTTTTT.

The chain joins TRBV29-1 to TRBJ1-2; D unclear. Looked up from germline, CDR1 is SQVTM and CDR2 is ANQGSEA. The V and J ends lost 2 bases and 5 bases respectively, with 3 bases between them. CDR3 size: 10 residues. The CDR3 here is CSVEQYGYTF. The CDR3 DNA is TGCAGCGTTGAACAGTATGGCTACACCTTC. Full variable domain (outside the CDR3, taken from reference TRBV29-1 and TRBJ1-2): SAVISQKPSRDICQRGTSLTIQCQVDSQVTMMFWYRQQPGQSLTLIATANQGSEATYESGFVIDKFPISRPNLTFSTLTVSNMSPEDSSIYLCSVEQYGYTFGSGTRLTVV.

V and J are TRBV28 and TRBJ2-2; 7 positions agree with TRBD2. After removal of 5 bases from V and 6 bases from J, the junction contained 6 bases not matched to a gene. The CDR3 length is 14 residues. In germline, CDR1 is MDHEN, CDR2 SYDVKM. The DNA of the CDR3 is TGTGCCAGCAGTCTAGCGGCGGGGCCCGGGGAGCTGTTTTTT. Its protein is CASSLAAGPGELFF.